These 14 T cell receptor beta chains were all obtained from the same sample, sequenced in a study of blood T cells in healthy people across ages. It was with a sample-barcoded 5' primer and a J-beta primer mix that a second PCR of about 6 to 12 cycles was run. Each CDR3 protein gets one entry after TCRdb re-called the 5' RACE reads with MiXCR. The sample has 910,000 or so distinct CDR3 sequences; about 51% are singletons. Input material: blood. Source of these receptors: a woman aged 55-70 years in good health.

This clonotype was found a few times. The gene calls are TRBV5-1 and TRBJ1-2; D gene uncertain. This CDR3 contains 12 residues. Trimming took 5 bases from V and 5 from J, leaving 10 bases between them. CDR1 is SGHRS, CDR2 YFSETQ, per germline. The CDR3 loop reads CASRSGLYGYTF. In DNA, the CDR3 is TGCGCCAGCAGATCGGGATTGTATGGCTACACCTTC.

V usage is TRBV7-8 and J usage is TRBJ2-7; D gene ambiguous. The germline V and J ends were trimmed by 1 base and 0 bases, with 13 bases remaining between them. The CDR3 totals 16 residues. CDR1 and CDR2 from the germline V gene are SGHVS and FQNEAQ. The CDR3: CASSLGRLPRSYEQYF. The CDR3 bases are TGTGCCAGCAGCTTAGGTCGTTTGCCTCGCTCCTACGAGCAGTACTTC.

This chain links TRBV20-1 with TRBJ2-3; D unresolved. CDR3 length: 12 amino acids. V lost 4 bases and J lost 2, with 7 bases in between. The germline V gene encodes CDR1 DFQATT and CDR2 SNEGSKA (reference sequence). The CDR3 DNA sequence: TGCAGTGCTACTGGAATCACAGATACGCAGTATTTT. Translation gives CSATGITDTQYF.

As regards this clonotype: The conserved closing phenylalanine or tryptophan is absent in this CDR3, likely reflecting a read error. CDR3 amino acids: CSARALSGRALYEQYS. The CDR3 DNA follows: TGCAGTGCTAGAGCCCTTAGCGGGAGGGCTCTCTACGAGCAGTACTCC. The chain is built from TRBV20-1 and TRBJ2-7; 11 bases match TRBD2. This CDR3 has 16 amino acids. Germline V lookup: CDR1 DFQATT, CDR2 SNEGSKA (reference sequence). J gave up 3 bases and V 1 base, and 8 bases lay outside the gene matches.

V and J are TRBV7-9 and TRBJ1-5; D gene unclear. CDR3 size: 12 residues. From germline, CDR1 is SEHNR and CDR2 FQNEAQ (reference sequence). Trimming left V 6 bases short and J 6 bases short, with 9 bases between. CDR3 sequence: CASRFSRQPQHF. The CDR3, as DNA: TGTGCCAGCAGATTCTCGCGTCAGCCCCAGCATTTT.

This rearrangement joins TRBV12-3 or TRBV12-4 to TRBJ1-2; no reliable D call. The CDR3 has 15 amino acids. The germline V and J ends were trimmed by 3 bases and 0 bases, with 11 bases remaining between them. In DNA, the CDR3 is TGTGCCAGCAGTTTGGCTGGAGCGGCTAACTATGGCTACACCTTC. It yields the protein CASSLAGAANYGYTF.

The chain carries TRBV15 and TRBJ2-7, with D unclear. Per the germline V gene, CDR1 is LNHNV and CDR2 is YYDKDF (reference sequence). The CDR3 is 16 amino acids. The V end was cut by 0 bases, the J end by 0 bases, with 12 bases between. The CDR3 reads CATSRDSGLSSYEQYF. CDR3 coding DNA: TGTGCCACCAGCAGAGATTCGGGTCTCAGCTCCTACGAGCAGTACTTC.

This clonotype was detected only a few times. The chain carries TRBV5-1 and TRBJ2-6; TRBD1 agrees at 8 bases. J was trimmed by 2 bases and V by 4 bases; bases with no gene match: 8. CDR3 size: 17 residues. Germline loops: CDR1 SGHRS, CDR2 YFSETQ. Here the CDR3 reads CASSLQGVNPGANVLTF. For the CDR3, the DNA is TGCGCCAGCAGCCTACAGGGGGTGAATCCTGGGGCCAACGTCCTGACTTTC.

The V gene is TRBV24-1, the J gene TRBJ2-6; 9 positions agree with TRBD1. The CDR3 is made up of 20 amino acids. Trimming removed 4 bases from V and 4 bases from J; junction bases left unmatched: 16. Germline values: CDR1 KGHDR, CDR2 SFDVKD. Here the CDR3 reads CATSDSTGTGIWAGANVLTF. DNA of the CDR3: TGTGCCACCAGTGACTCTACCGGGACAGGGATTTGGGCCGGGGCCAACGTCCTGACTTTC.

V is TRBV6-2 or TRBV6-3 and J is TRBJ2-3; D uncertain. This CDR3 has 13 amino acids. V was shortened by 5 bases and J by 6 bases, with 12 bases between the two germline ends. In germline, CDR1 is MNHEY, CDR2 SVGEGT. The chain's CDR3 is CASSTGRMDTQYF. The CDR3 DNA follows: TGTGCCAGCAGTACGGGCCGTATGGATACGCAGTATTTT.

This chain links TRBV2 with TRBJ2-3; D gene ambiguous. V was shortened by 8 bases and J by 0 bases, with 12 bases between the two germline ends. CDR1 is SNHLY and CDR2 is FYNNEI in the germline V gene. The CDR3 spans 14 residues. The CDR3 here is CASGTVSSTDTQYF. The CDR3 DNA sequence: TGTGCCAGCGGTACCGTCTCTAGCACAGATACGCAGTATTTT.

The V gene is TRBV7-9, the J gene TRBJ1-1; D gene uncertain. V shed 1 base and J shed 12 bases, with 12 bases lying between them. The CDR3 is made up of 12 amino acids. Germline V gives CDR1 SEHNR, CDR2 FQNEAQ (reference sequence). CDR3 coding DNA: TGTGCCAGCAGCTTAGTTTTTGTAACGCCTTTCTTT. The encoded protein is CASSLVFVTPFF.

This clonotype was picked up a small number of times. The rearrangement uses TRBV27 and TRBJ2-3, with TRBD1 identical over 9 bases. V gave up 1 base and J gave up 1 base; unmatched junction bases: 3. CDR3 length: 16 amino acids. Germline CDR1 is MNHEY and CDR2 is SMNVEV (reference sequence). CDR3 region: CASSLWTGARTDTQYF. DNA for the CDR3: TGTGCCAGCAGTTTATGGACAGGGGCTCGCACAGATACGCAGTATTTT.

This CDR3 is CASNPVRGRWETQYF. The CDR3 coding sequence is TGTGCCAGCAATCCCGTTCGGGGAAGATGGGAGACCCAGTACTTC. The chain couples TRBV27 to TRBJ2-7, with TRBD2 as a possible D gene (5 bases). The J call may be in error: the DNA end matches TRBJ2-5 better. The CDR3 runs 15 residues. Germline V CDR1 and CDR2: MNHEY, SMNVEV (reference sequence).